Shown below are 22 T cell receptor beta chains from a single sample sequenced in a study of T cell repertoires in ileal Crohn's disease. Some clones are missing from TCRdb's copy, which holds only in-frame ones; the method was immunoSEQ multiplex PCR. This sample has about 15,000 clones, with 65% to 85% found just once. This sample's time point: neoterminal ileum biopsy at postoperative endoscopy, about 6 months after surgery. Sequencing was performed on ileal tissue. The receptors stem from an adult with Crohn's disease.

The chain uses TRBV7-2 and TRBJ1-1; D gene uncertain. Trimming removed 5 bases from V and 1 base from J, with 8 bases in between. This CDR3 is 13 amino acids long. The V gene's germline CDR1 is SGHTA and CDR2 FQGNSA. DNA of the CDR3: TGTGCCAGCAGCCTAACGACGAACACTGAAGCTTTCTTT. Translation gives CASSLTTNTEAFF.

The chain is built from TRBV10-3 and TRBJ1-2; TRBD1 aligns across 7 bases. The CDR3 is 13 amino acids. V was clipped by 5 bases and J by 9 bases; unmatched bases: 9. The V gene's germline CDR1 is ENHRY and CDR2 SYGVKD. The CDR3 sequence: CAISSNRDRRYTF. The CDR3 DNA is TGTGCCATCAGTTCTAACCGGGACAGACGCTACACCTTC.

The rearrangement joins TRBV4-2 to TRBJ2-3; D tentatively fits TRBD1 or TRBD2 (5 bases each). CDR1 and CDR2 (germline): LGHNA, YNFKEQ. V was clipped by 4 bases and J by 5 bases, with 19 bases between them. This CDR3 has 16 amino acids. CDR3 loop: CASSPAREGVGDTQYF. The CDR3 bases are TGTGCCAGCAGCCCCGCTCGGGAAGGGGTTGGAGATACGCAGTATTTT.

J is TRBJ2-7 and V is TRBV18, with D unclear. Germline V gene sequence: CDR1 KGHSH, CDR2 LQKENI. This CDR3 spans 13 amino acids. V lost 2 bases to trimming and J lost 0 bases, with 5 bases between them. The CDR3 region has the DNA TGTGCCAGCTCACCAGGCAGCTCCTACGAGCAGTACTTC. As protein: CASSPGSSYEQYF.

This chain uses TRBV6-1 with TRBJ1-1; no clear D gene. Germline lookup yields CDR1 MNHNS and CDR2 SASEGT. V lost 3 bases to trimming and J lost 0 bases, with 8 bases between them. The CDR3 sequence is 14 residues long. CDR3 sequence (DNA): TGTGCCAGCAGTGACCCCCCCTTGAACACTGAAGCTTTCTTT. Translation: CASSDPPLNTEAFF.

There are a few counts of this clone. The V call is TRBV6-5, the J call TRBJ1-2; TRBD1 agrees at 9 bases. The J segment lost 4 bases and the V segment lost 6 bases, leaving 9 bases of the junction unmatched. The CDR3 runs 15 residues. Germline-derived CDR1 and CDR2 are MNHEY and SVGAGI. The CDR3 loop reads CASSPGTGRRYGYTF. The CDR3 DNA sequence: TGTGCCAGCAGCCCAGGGACAGGGAGACGCTATGGCTACACCTTC.

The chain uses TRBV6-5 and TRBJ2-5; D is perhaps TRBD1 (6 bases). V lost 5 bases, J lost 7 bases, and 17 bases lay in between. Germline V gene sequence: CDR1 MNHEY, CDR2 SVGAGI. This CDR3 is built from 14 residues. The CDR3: CASSEPNTRGTQYF. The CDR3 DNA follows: TGTGCCAGCAGTGAACCCAATACCAGGGGGACCCAGTACTTC.

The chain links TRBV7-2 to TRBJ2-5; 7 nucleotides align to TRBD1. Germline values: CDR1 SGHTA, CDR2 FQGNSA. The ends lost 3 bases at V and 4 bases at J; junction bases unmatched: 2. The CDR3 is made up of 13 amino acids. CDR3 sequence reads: CASSLTGLETQYF. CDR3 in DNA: TGTGCCAGCAGCTTGACAGGGCTAGAGACCCAGTACTTC.

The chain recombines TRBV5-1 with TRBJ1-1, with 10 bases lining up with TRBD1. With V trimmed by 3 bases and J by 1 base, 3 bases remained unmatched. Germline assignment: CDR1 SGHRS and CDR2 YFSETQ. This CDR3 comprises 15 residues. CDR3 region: CASSSGQGTNTEAFF. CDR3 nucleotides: TGCGCCAGCAGCTCGGGACAGGGGACGAACACTGAAGCTTTCTTT.

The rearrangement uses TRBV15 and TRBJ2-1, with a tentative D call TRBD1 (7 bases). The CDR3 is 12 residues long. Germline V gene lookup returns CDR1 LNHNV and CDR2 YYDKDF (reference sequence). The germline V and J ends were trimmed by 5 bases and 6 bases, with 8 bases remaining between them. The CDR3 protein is CATSQGGNEQFF. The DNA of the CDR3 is TGTGCCACCAGCCAGGGGGGCAATGAGCAGTTCTTC.

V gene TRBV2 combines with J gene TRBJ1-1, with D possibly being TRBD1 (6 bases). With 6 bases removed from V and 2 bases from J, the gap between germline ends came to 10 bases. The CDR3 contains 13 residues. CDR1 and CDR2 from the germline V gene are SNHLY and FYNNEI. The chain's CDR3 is CASRRDINTEAFF. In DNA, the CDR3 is TGTGCCAGCAGGCGGGACATTAACACTGAAGCTTTCTTT.

The CDR3 DNA reads TGTGCCTGGAGTGCGGCAGGGAGCACAGATACGCAGTATTTT. Translation: CAWSAAGSTDTQYF. The J gene is TRBJ2-3, the V gene TRBV30; D perhaps matches TRBD1 (5 bases). This CDR3 spans 14 amino acids. CDR1 is GTSNPN, CDR2 SVGIG, per germline (reference sequence). V dropped 1 base and J dropped 0 bases, with 8 bases sitting between them.

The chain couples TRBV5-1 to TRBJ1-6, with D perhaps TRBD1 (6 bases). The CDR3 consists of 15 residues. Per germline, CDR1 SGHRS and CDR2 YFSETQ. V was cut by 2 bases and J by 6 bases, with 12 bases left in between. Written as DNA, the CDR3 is TGCGCCAGCAGCTTAACAGGGCAAACTAATTCACCCCTCCACTTT. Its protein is CASSLTGQTNSPLHF. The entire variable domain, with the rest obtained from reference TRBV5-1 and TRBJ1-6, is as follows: KAGVTQTPRYLIKTRGQQVTLSCSPISGHRSVSWYQQTPGQGLQFLFEYFSETQRNKGNFPGRFSGRQFSNSRSEMNVSTLELGDSALYLCASSLTGQTNSPLHFGNGTRLTVT.

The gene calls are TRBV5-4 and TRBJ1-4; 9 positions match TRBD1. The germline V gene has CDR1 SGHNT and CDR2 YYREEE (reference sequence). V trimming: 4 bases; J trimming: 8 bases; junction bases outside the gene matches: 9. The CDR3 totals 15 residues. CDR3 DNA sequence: TGTGCCAGCAGCCGGCCCACAGGGGGCGCAGAAAAACTGTTTTTT. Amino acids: CASSRPTGGAEKLFF.

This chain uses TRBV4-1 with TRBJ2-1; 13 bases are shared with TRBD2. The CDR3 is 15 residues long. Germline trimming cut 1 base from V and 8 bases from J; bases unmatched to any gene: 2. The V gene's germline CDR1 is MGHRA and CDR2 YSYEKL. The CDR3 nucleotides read TGCGCCAGCAGCCAAGGACTAGCGGGAGGTGATGAGCAGTTCTTC. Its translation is CASSQGLAGGDEQFF.

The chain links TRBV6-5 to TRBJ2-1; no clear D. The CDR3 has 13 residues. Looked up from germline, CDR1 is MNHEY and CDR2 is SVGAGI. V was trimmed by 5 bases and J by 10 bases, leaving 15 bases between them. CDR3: CASSDPPDGEQFF. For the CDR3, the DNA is TGTGCCAGCAGTGATCCCCCCGACGGGGAGCAGTTCTTC.

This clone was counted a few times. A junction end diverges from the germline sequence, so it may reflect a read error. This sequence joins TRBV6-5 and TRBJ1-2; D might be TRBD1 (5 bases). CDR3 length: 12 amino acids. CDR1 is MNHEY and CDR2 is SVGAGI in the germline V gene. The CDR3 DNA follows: TGTGCCAGTAGTTCAGGGTTCTATGGCTACACCTTC. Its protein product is CASSSGFYGYTF.

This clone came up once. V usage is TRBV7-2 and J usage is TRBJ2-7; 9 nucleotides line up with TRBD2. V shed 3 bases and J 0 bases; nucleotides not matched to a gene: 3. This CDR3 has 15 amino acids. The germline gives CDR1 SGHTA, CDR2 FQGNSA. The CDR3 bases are TGTGCCAGCAGCTTTGCGGGGGGGAGCTCCTACGAGCAGTACTTC. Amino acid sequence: CASSFAGGSSYEQYF.

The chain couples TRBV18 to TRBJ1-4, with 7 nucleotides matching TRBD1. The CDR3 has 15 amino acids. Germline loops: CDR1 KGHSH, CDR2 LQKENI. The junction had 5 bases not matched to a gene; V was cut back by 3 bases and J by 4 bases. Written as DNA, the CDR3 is TGTGCCAGCTCACCTAGACAGGGCGATAATGAAAAACTGTTTTTT. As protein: CASSPRQGDNEKLFF.

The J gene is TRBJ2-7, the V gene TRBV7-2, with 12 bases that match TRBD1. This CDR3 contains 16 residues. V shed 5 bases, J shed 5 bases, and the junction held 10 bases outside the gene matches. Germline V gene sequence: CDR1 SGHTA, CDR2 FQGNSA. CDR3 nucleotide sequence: TGTGCCAGCAGCCATACCCCGGGACAGGGGGCTGACGAGCAGTACTTC. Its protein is CASSHTPGQGADEQYF.

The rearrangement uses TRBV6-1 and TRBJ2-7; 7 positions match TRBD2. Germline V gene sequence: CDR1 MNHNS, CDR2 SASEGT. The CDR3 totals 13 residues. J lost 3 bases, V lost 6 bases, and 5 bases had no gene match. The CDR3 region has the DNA TGTGCCAGCAGCCGAGCGGGAAGCTACGAGCAGTACTTC. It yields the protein CASSRAGSYEQYF.

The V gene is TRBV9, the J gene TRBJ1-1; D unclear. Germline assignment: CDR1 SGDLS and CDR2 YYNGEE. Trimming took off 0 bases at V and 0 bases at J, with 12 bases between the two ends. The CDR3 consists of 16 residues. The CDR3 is CASSVGPNAMNTEAFF. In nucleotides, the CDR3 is TGTGCCAGCAGCGTAGGCCCTAACGCGATGAACACTGAAGCTTTCTTT.